The clone carrying this T cell receptor beta chain showed up just once. The data stem from a study of blood T cell repertoires in COVID-19. Using immunoSEQ multiplex PCR, the repertoire was profiled, and TCRdb retains in-frame clones only, with some absent. The data hold 130,000 to 150,000 clones, with more than 80% observed a single time. This clonotype originated in a human donor with acute or convalescent COVID-19. The donor label of this sample is uncertain. Sequencing input: peripheral blood.

This CDR3 reads CASSSPTGVRTEAFF. The DNA for the CDR3 is TGTGCCAGCAGCTCCCCTACAGGGGTACGAACTGAAGCTTTCTTT. The rearrangement uses TRBV13 and TRBJ1-1, with 7 positions matching TRBD1. The CDR3 has 15 residues. The V gene end was trimmed by 4 bases and the J gene end by 5 bases; junction bases not matched to a gene: 10. In germline, CDR1 is PRHDT, CDR2 FYEKMQ (reference sequence).